This TCR beta chain was identified in a study of cytomegalovirus exposure and HLA in healthy donors. Study context: Among a few hundred genotyped donors, 65% to 90% fell in the Caucasian-associated ancestry cluster.

This PCR relied on a set of 60 Vbeta primers and 13 Jbeta primers. Sequencing was performed with immunoSEQ multiplex PCR; in TCRdb, only in-frame clones are kept and a portion is missing. This sample has roughly 180,000 clones; around 75% occur once, and the top ten carry just under 3%. Germline trimming cut 3 bases from V and 6 bases from J; bases unmatched to any gene: 6. This CDR3 region has 16 residues. Germline CDR1 is MNHEY and CDR2 is SMNVEV (reference sequence). The chain employs TRBV27 and TRBJ2-2; TRBD1 matches at 11 bases. The sample taken for sequencing was PBMCs. The receptor's source is a male donor in good health and CMV-seronegative. CDR3 region: CASSLYGQGAPGELFF. CDR3 coding DNA: TGTGCCAGCAGTTTGTACGGACAGGGGGCCCCCGGGGAGCTGTTTTTT.